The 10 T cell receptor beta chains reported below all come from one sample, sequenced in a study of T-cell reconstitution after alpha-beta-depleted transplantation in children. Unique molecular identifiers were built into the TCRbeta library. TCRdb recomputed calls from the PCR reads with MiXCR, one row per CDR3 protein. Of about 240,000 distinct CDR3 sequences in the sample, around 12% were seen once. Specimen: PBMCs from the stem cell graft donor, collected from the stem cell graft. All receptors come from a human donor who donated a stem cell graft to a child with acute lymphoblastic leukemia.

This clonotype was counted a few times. The chain's CDR3 is CASSPIGRTTYGYTF. The CDR3 DNA is TGTGCCAGCAGTCCGATAGGACGGACCACCTATGGCTACACCTTC. V is TRBV27 and J is TRBJ1-2; D call uncertain. CDR1 MNHEY and CDR2 SMNVEV come from the germline V gene (reference sequence). The CDR3 totals 15 residues. Trimming cost V 5 bases and J 4 bases, with 17 bases left between them.

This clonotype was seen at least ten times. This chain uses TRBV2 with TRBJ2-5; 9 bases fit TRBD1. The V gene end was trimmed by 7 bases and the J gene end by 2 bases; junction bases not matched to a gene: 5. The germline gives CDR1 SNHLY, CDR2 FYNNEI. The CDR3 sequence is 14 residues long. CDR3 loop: CASIRDRVQETQYF. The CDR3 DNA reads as TGTGCCAGCATCCGGGACAGGGTGCAAGAGACCCAGTACTTC.

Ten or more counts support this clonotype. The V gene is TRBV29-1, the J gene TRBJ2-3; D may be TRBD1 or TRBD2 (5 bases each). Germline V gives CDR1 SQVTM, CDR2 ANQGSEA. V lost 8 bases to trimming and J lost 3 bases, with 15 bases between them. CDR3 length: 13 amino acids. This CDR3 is CSLRTGLTDTQYF. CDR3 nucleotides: TGCAGCCTTAGAACGGGGCTTACAGATACGCAGTATTTT.

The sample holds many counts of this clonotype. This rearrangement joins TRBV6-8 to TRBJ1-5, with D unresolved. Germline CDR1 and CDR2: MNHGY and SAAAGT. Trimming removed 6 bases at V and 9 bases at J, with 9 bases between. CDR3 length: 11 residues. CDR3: CASSPVPPQHF. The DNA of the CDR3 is TGTGCCAGCAGCCCAGTACCGCCCCAGCATTTT.

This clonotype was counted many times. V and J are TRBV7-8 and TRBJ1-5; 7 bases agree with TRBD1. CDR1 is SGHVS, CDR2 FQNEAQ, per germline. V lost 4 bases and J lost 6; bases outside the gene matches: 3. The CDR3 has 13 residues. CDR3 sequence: CASSYDRAQPQHF. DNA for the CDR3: TGTGCCAGCAGCTATGACAGGGCTCAGCCCCAGCATTTT.

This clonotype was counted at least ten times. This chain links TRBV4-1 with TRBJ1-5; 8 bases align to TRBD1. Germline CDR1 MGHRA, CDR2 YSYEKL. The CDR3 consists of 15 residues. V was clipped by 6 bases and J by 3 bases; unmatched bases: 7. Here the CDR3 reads CASRPDRVSNQPQHF. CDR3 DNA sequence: TGCGCCAGCAGACCGGACAGGGTATCCAATCAGCCCCAGCATTTT.

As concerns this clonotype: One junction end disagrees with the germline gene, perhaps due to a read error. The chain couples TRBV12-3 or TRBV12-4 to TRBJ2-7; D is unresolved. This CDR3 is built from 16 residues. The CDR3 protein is CGSSPFTRESSYEQYF. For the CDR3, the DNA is TGTGGCAGCAGTCCGTTCACCCGAGAGAGCTCCTACGAGCAGTACTTC.

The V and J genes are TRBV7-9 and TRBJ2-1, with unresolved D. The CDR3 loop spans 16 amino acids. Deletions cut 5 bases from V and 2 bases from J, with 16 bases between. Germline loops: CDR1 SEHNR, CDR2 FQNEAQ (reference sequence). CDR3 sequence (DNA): TGTGCCAGCAGCCTCTCAATAACGCGCCCCTACAATGAGCAGTTCTTC. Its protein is CASSLSITRPYNEQFF.

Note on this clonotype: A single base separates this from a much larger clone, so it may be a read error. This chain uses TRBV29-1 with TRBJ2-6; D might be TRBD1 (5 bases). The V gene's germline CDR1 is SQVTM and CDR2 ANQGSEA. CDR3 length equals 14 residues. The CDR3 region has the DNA TGCAGCGTCATACATAACGCTGGGGCCAACGGCCTGACTTTC. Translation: CSVIHNAGANGLTF.

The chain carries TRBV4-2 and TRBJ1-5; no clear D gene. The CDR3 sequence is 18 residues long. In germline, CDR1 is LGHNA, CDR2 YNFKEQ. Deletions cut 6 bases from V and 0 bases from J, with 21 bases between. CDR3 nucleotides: TGTGCCAGCAGGTCTCCGGAGTTGGGTCTGTGTAGCAATCAGCCCCAGCATTTT. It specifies CASRSPELGLCSNQPQHF.